A single sample is the source of the 22 T cell receptor beta chains below, sequenced in a study of cytomegalovirus exposure and HLA in healthy donors. Profiling relied on immunoSEQ multiplex PCR, and the TCRdb table lists in-frame clones only, not all of them. The repertoire consists of some 110,000 clones, with more than 85% occurring once and the leading ten covering about 4.3%. The source material was PBMCs. These TCRs come from a man aged 18 to 29 in good health and CMV-seropositive.

The chain carries TRBV9 and TRBJ2-6; 10 bases are shared with TRBD1. CDR3 length equals 19 residues. The V gene's germline CDR1 is SGDLS and CDR2 YYNGEE. Trimming removed 4 bases from V and 0 bases from J; junction bases left unmatched: 10. CDR3 DNA sequence: TGTGCCAGCAGCTCCGGGACAGGGGACCCCGTCTCTGGGGCCAACGTCCTGACTTTC. Its translation: CASSSGTGDPVSGANVLTF.

This clone turned up a few times. The chain couples TRBV28 to TRBJ2-7; TRBD2 might be the D (6 bases). The CDR3 is 14 amino acids. Germline V gene data show CDR1 as MDHEN and CDR2 as SYDVKM. V dropped 6 bases and J dropped 3 bases, with 15 bases sitting between them. The CDR3 protein is CASSPRDWSYEQYF. DNA of the CDR3: TGTGCCAGCAGCCCCCGGGACTGGAGCTACGAGCAGTACTTC. Drawing the rest from reference TRBV28 and TRBJ2-7, the complete variable domain is DVKVTQSSRYLVKRTGEKVFLECVQDMDHENMFWYRQDPGLGLRLIYFSYDVKMKEKGDIPEGYSVSREKKERFSLILESASTNQTSMYLCASSPRDWSYEQYFGPGTRLTVT.

The chain uses TRBV7-9 and TRBJ2-7; D might be TRBD1 (6 bases). The CDR3 covers 14 residues. In germline, CDR1 is SEHNR, CDR2 FQNEAQ (reference sequence). V lost 2 bases, J lost 2 bases, and 10 bases lay in between. Here the CDR3 reads CASSLRTETYEQYF. The CDR3 nucleotides read TGTGCCAGCAGCTTAAGGACAGAAACCTACGAGCAGTACTTC.

The chain employs TRBV5-4 and TRBJ1-1; TRBD1 might be the D (6 bases). CDR3 length: 12 amino acids. V lost 2 bases to trimming and J lost 4 bases, with 6 bases between them. The germline gives CDR1 SGHNT, CDR2 YYREEE (reference sequence). The CDR3 bases are TGTGCCAGCAGCTTACAGGGCACTGAAGCTTTCTTT. This encodes CASSLQGTEAFF.

This clone was seen more than once but under ten times. The rearrangement uses TRBV4-1 and TRBJ2-7; D perhaps matches TRBD2 (7 bases). V was trimmed by 4 bases and J by 2 bases, leaving 18 bases between them. This CDR3 region has 16 residues. The germline V gene has CDR1 MGHRA and CDR2 YSYEKL. The chain's CDR3 is CASSRGGGQGAYEQYF. CDR3 sequence (DNA): TGCGCCAGCAGCCGGGGAGGGGGGCAGGGCGCCTACGAGCAGTACTTC.

The chain carries TRBV27 and TRBJ2-5; TRBD2 might be the D (7 bases). The V and J ends lost 8 bases and 4 bases respectively, with 17 bases between them. The CDR3 consists of 14 residues. Per germline, CDR1 MNHEY and CDR2 SMNVEV (reference sequence). The CDR3 DNA sequence: TGTGCCAGCTCCCTAGGGGGGGCCGTAGAGACCCAGTACTTC. Translated: CASSLGGAVETQYF.

This clone was seen a few times. The chain joins TRBV6-1 to TRBJ1-5; TRBD1 matches at 8 bases. The CDR3 is made up of 14 amino acids. Germline CDR1 is MNHNS and CDR2 is SASEGT. The V and J ends lost 5 bases and 3 bases, in that order; junction bases with no gene match: 3. This CDR3 reads CASSKDRVNQPQHF. In DNA, the CDR3 is TGTGCCAGCAGTAAGGACAGGGTCAATCAGCCCCAGCATTTT.

V is TRBV29-1 and J is TRBJ1-2, with D perhaps TRBD1 (6 bases). Germline CDR1 SQVTM, CDR2 ANQGSEA. The V and J ends lost 4 bases and 6 bases respectively, with 9 bases between them. The CDR3 covers 11 residues. DNA for the CDR3: TGCAGCGTTGTTTCAGGGGATGGCTACACCTTC. It specifies CSVVSGDGYTF.

The chain is built from TRBV6-5 and TRBJ2-7; D remains unclear. V gave up 5 bases and J gave up 3 bases, with 11 bases separating them. Germline CDR1 and CDR2: MNHEY and SVGAGI. The CDR3 runs 13 residues. CDR3 region: CASSRTENYEQYF. The CDR3 DNA follows: TGTGCCAGCAGTCGTACAGAAAACTACGAGCAGTACTTC.

The genes are TRBV5-4 and TRBJ1-2; 9 positions agree with TRBD1. CDR1 SGHNT and CDR2 YYREEE come from the germline V gene (reference sequence). The CDR3 runs to 18 residues. With 4 bases clipped from V and 5 bases from J, the junction kept 18 bases outside the gene matches. The CDR3 bases are TGTGCCAGCAGCCCGAGTCCGGGACAGGGAACCATGGGGTATGGCTACACCTTC. Encoded protein: CASSPSPGQGTMGYGYTF.

This rearrangement joins TRBV28 to TRBJ1-4, with D perhaps TRBD1 (5 bases). Per the germline V gene, CDR1 is MDHEN and CDR2 is SYDVKM. Between the trimmed V and J ends, which lost 3 bases and 5 bases, there was a span of 7 bases. The CDR3 has 13 amino acids. CDR3 nucleotide sequence: TGTGCCAGCAGTTTCCCAGGGAATGAAAAACTGTTTTTT. This codes for CASSFPGNEKLFF.

The chain combines TRBV15 with TRBJ2-7; D remains ambiguous. The ends were cut back, 1 base at V and 0 bases at J, with 7 bases in the middle. This CDR3 has 14 amino acids. Germline CDR1 and CDR2: LNHNV and YYDKDF (reference sequence). The CDR3 spells CATSRARSSYEQYF. The CDR3 region has the DNA TGTGCCACCAGCAGAGCGAGGAGCTCCTACGAGCAGTACTTC.

The rearrangement links TRBV11-2 to TRBJ2-5, with 10 nucleotides matching TRBD2. This CDR3 is built from 15 residues. V shed 6 bases, J shed 7 bases, and the junction held 11 bases outside the gene matches. Germline V CDR1 and CDR2: SGHAT, FQNNGV. In DNA form, the CDR3 reads TGTGCCAGCAGATTCGGAGCGGGGGGGCCTGGGACCCAGTACTTC. This encodes CASRFGAGGPGTQYF.

The chain couples TRBV7-7 to TRBJ2-5, with a tentative D call TRBD2 (6 bases). Germline V gene data show CDR1 as SSHAT and CDR2 as FNYEAQ (reference sequence). The CDR3 sequence is 15 residues long. V was pared by 4 bases and J by 2 bases, with 14 bases between. The DNA of the CDR3 is TGTGCCAGCAGCTCTTCGGGGGACCCACAAGAGACCCAGTACTTC. Translating gives CASSSSGDPQETQYF.

The rearrangement links TRBV4-1 to TRBJ2-1; a possible D gene is TRBD2 (5 bases). There are 14 residues in the CDR3. The germline gives CDR1 MGHRA, CDR2 YSYEKL. V lost 4 bases and J lost 3, with 10 bases in between. In nucleotides, the CDR3 is TGCGCCAGCAGCCTCCGGACTGACTACAATGAGCAGTTCTTC. This gives the protein CASSLRTDYNEQFF.

This clone was seen just once. V and J are TRBV9 and TRBJ2-3, with D unclear. This CDR3 is 14 amino acids long. Trimming removed 3 bases at V and 2 bases at J, with 10 bases between. Germline lookup yields CDR1 SGDLS and CDR2 YYNGEE. The CDR3, as DNA: TGTGCCAGCAGCGCCCGAACAAACACAGATACGCAGTATTTT. Residues: CASSARTNTDTQYF.

This chain joins TRBV11-2 and TRBJ2-2; 7 nucleotides match TRBD1. CDR1 is SGHAT and CDR2 is FQNNGV in the germline V gene. V lost 5 bases to trimming and J lost 4 bases; unmatched junction nucleotides: 10. This CDR3 has 16 amino acids. The CDR3 sequence is CASSDVTGAGTGELFF. The CDR3 DNA sequence: TGTGCCAGCAGCGATGTCACAGGGGCGGGCACCGGGGAGCTGTTTTTT. Looking up the rest from reference TRBV11-2 and TRBJ2-2 gives the full variable domain: EAGVAQSPRYKIIEKRQSVAFWCNPISGHATLYWYQQILGQGPKLLIQFQNNGVVDDSQLPKDRFSAERLKGVDSTLKIQPAKLEDSAVYLCASSDVTGAGTGELFFGEGSRLTVL.

The gene calls are TRBV5-6 and TRBJ2-5; the D gene is possibly TRBD1 (7 bases). Trimming cost V 0 bases and J 2 bases, with 8 bases left between them. This CDR3 region has 14 residues. Germline-derived CDR1 and CDR2 are SGHDT and YYEEEE. CDR3 amino acids: CASSLAGGQETQYF. CDR3 nucleotide sequence: TGTGCCAGCAGCTTGGCAGGGGGGCAAGAGACCCAGTACTTC.

The chain uses TRBV5-6 and TRBJ1-1, with no clear D. CDR3 size: 13 residues. From germline, CDR1 is SGHDT and CDR2 YYEEEE. V gave up 7 bases and J gave up 4 bases, with 14 bases separating them. In DNA form, the CDR3 reads TGTGCCAGCGAGCGAGGAGTGGGCACTGAAGCTTTCTTT. It codes for CASERGVGTEAFF.

The chain recombines TRBV6-1 with TRBJ1-1, with TRBD1 matching over 9 bases. V was pared by 2 bases and J by 6 bases, with 1 base of the junction left unmatched. The CDR3 has 13 residues. CDR1 is MNHNS, CDR2 SASEGT, per germline. In DNA, the CDR3 is TGTGCCAGCAGTGAATGGGACAGGGCTGAAGCTTTCTTT. It yields the protein CASSEWDRAEAFF.

The rearrangement uses TRBV6-1 and TRBJ2-7, with D possibly being TRBD2 (6 bases). Germline CDR1 MNHNS, CDR2 SASEGT. Trimming cost V 2 bases and J 0 bases, with 8 bases left between them. CDR3 length: 14 amino acids. In nucleotides, the CDR3 is TGTGCCAGCAGTGAATGGGGGGACTCCTACGAGCAGTACTTC. Protein product: CASSEWGDSYEQYF.

The table lists this clone with a count of one. The rearrangement links TRBV5-4 to TRBJ1-1; tentatively, D is TRBD1 (6 bases). The germline gives CDR1 SGHNT, CDR2 YYREEE (reference sequence). Between the trimmed V and J ends, which lost 3 bases and 2 bases, there was a span of 8 bases. This CDR3 region has 13 residues. CDR3 coding DNA: TGTGCCAGCAGCTCCAGGGGAAACACTGAAGCTTTCTTT. Encoded protein: CASSSRGNTEAFF.